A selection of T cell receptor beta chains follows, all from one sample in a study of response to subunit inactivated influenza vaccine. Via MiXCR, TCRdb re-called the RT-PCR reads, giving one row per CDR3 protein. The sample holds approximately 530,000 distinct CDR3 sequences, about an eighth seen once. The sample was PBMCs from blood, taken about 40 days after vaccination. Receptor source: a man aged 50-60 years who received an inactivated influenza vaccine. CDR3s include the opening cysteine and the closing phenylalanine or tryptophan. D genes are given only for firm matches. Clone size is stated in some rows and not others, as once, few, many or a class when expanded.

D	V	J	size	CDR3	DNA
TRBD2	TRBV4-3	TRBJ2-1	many	CASSQGTSGSNEQFF	TGCGCCAGCAGCCAAGGGACTAGCGGGAGCAATGAGCAGTTCTTC
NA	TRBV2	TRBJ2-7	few	CASGQEQYF	TGTGCCAGCGGTCAGGAGCAGTACTTC
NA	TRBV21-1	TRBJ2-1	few	CASPYSYNEQFF	TGTGCCAGCCCCTATTCGTACAATGAGCAGTTCTTC
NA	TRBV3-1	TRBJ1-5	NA	CASSQGAWGQPQHF	TGTGCCAGCAGCCAAGGGGCGTGGGGGCAGCCCCAGCATTTT
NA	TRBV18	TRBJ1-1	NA	CASSPLIFQGGNTEAFF	TGTGCCAGCTCACCACTGATTTTCCAGGGAGGAAACACTGAAGCTTTCTTT
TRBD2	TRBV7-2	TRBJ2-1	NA	CASSFRGGAGNEQFF	TGTGCCAGCAGCTTTCGCGGGGGGGCCGGTAATGAGCAGTTCTTC
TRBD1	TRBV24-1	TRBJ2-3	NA	CATSDLSGTASTDTQYF	TGTGCCACCAGTGATCTATCCGGGACAGCTAGCACAGATACGCAGTATTTT
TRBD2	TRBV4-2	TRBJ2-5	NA	CASSDSGGPQETQYF	TGTGCCAGCAGCGATAGCGGGGGGCCTCAAGAGACCCAGTACTTC
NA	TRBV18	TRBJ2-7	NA	CASSPRGSGYEQYF	TGTGCCAGCTCACCACGGGGGTCTGGCTACGAGCAGTACTTC
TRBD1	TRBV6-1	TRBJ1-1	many	CASSLEGANTEAFF	TGTGCCAGCTCCCTGGAGGGGGCGAACACTGAAGCTTTCTTT
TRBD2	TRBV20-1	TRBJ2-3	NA	CSASVAGGPNTQYF	TGCAGTGCTAGCGTAGCGGGAGGGCCGAATACGCAGTATTTT
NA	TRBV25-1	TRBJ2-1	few	CASSEAFRTYNEQFF	TGTGCCAGCAGTGAGGCTTTTCGAACCTACAATGAGCAGTTCTTC
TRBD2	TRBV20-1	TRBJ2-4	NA	CSATDRTSGNWAKNIQYF	TGCAGTGCGACTGACCGGACTAGCGGGAACTGGGCCAAAAACATTCAGTACTTC
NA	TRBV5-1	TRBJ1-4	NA	CASRGGTNEKLFF	TGCGCCAGCAGGGGGGGGACTAATGAAAAACTGTTTTTT
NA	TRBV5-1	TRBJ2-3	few	CASSPDMDTQYF	TGCGCCAGCAGCCCGGACATGGATACGCAGTATTTT
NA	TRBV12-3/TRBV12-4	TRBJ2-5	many	CASSVRDPLQTQYF	TGTGCCAGCAGTGTCCGGGACCCCCTCCAAACCCAGTACTTC
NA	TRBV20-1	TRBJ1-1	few	CSATFGSTEAFF	TGCAGTGCGACCTTTGGTAGCACTGAAGCTTTCTTT